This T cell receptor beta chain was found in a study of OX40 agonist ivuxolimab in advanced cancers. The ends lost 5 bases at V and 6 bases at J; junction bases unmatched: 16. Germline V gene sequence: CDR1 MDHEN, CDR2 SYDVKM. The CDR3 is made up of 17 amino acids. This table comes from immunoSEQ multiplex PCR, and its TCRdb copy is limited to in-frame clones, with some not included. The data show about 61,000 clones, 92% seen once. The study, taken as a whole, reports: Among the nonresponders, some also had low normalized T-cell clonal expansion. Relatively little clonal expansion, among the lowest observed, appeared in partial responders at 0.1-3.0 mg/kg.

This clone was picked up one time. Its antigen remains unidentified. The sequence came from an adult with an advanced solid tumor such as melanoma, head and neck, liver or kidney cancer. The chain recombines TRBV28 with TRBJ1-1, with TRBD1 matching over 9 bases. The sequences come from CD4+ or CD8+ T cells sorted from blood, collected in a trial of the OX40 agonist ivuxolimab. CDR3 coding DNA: TGTGCCAGCAGTGACACCTCATACAAACAGGGGGCCTCTGAAGCTTTCTTT. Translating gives CASSDTSYKQGASEAFF. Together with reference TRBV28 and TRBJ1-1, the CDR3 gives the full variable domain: DVKVTQSSRYLVKRTGEKVFLECVQDMDHENMFWYRQDPGLGLRLIYFSYDVKMKEKGDIPEGYSVSREKKERFSLILESASTNQTSMYLCASSDTSYKQGASEAFFGQGTRLTVV.